The 21 T cell receptor beta chains listed next were all sequenced from one sample in a study of T cell responses to AZD1222 COVID-19 vaccine. Assay used: immunoSEQ multiplex PCR; TCRdb lists only in-frame clones, some missing. The sample holds about 120,000 clones; 88% are singletons and the top ten take around 6%. Sequencing used peripheral blood, obtained 28 days after the second AZD1222 dose. The source of these receptors is an adult who received the AZD1222 COVID-19 vaccine.

This sequence joins TRBV7-8 and TRBJ1-2; TRBD1 agrees at 7 bases. V gave up 3 bases and J gave up 5 bases; unmatched junction bases: 9. Germline CDR1 reads SGHVS; CDR2 reads FQNEAQ. This CDR3 contains 15 residues. CDR3 nucleotide sequence: TGTGCCAGCAGCTTCCGGGACAGCGAAACATATGGCTACACCTTC. Protein product: CASSFRDSETYGYTF. The variable domain in full, completed from reference TRBV7-8 and TRBJ1-2, reads GAGVSQSPRYKVAKRGQDVALRCDPISGHVSLFWYQQALGQGPEFLTYFQNEAQLDKSGLPSDRFFAERPEGSVSTLKIQRTQQEDSAVYLCASSFRDSETYGYTFGSGTRLTVV.

The gene calls are TRBV11-2 and TRBJ1-1, with D unresolved. The CDR3 covers 13 residues. The germline gives CDR1 SGHAT, CDR2 FQNNGV. With 1 base removed from V and 4 bases from J, the gap between germline ends came to 7 bases. The CDR3 nucleotides are TGTGCCAGCAGCTTAGCCAGCCCCACTGAAGCTTTCTTT. Translated, it gives CASSLASPTEAFF.

The chain is built from TRBV19 and TRBJ1-2, with D hard to call. Trimming cost V 3 bases and J 3 bases, with 5 bases left between them. Germline V lookup: CDR1 LNHDA, CDR2 SQIVND (reference sequence). This CDR3 contains 12 residues. The CDR3 bases are TGTGCCAGTAGTATTTCGGACTATGGCTACACCTTC. It specifies CASSISDYGYTF.

The V and J genes are TRBV2 and TRBJ1-4, with 7 bases lining up with TRBD1. The CDR3 covers 16 residues. The V gene's germline CDR1 is SNHLY and CDR2 FYNNEI. J gave up 0 bases and V 6 bases, and 7 bases lay outside the gene matches. In DNA form, the CDR3 reads TGTGCCAGCAGCCGGGACAGAGGGGCAACTAATGAAAAACTGTTTTTT. Translating it yields CASSRDRGATNEKLFF. The complete variable domain, with remaining parts taken from reference TRBV2 and TRBJ1-4, reads EPEVTQTPSHQVTQMGQEVILRCVPISNHLYFYWYRQILGQKVEFLVSFYNNEISEKSEIFDDQFSVERPDGSNFTLKIRSTKLEDSAMYFCASSRDRGATNEKLFFGSGTQLSVL.

A note on this clone: Germline is not matched at one junction end, which may reflect a read error. This sample also contains other DNA sequences that code for the same CDR3. The chain joins TRBV19 to TRBJ1-2, with D uncertain. The CDR3 has 13 amino acids. Germline CDR1 reads LNHDA; CDR2 reads SQIVND (reference sequence). CDR3 bases: TGTGCCAGTAGTCCCTCTATGGCCTATGGCTACACCTTT. It encodes CASSPSMAYGYTF.

This clone showed up just a few times. The chain is built from TRBV4-3 and TRBJ2-2; 11 bases fit TRBD2. Germline CDR1 is LGHNA and CDR2 is YSLEER. V was pared by 3 bases and J by 4 bases, with 4 bases of the junction left unmatched. The CDR3 contains 16 residues. The CDR3 spells CASSQGTSGTTGELFF. The CDR3 bases are TGCGCCAGCAGCCAGGGGACTAGCGGAACCACCGGGGAGCTGTTTTTT.

The J gene is TRBJ2-7, the V gene TRBV18; D is possibly TRBD1 (5 bases). V was pared by 3 bases and J by 5 bases, with 14 bases between. Germline values: CDR1 KGHSH, CDR2 LQKENI. This CDR3 contains 14 residues. In DNA form, the CDR3 reads TGTGCCAGCTCACCCTCAGGGCCCCCCAACGAGCAGTACTTC. Its protein product is CASSPSGPPNEQYF.

The chain links TRBV7-3 to TRBJ2-2; possibly TRBD2 for D (6 bases). Germline V gives CDR1 SGHTA, CDR2 FQGTGA. The CDR3 spans 16 residues. Trimming took off 5 bases at V and 4 bases at J, with 17 bases between the two ends. The CDR3 region is CASSPKGGYSTGELFF. DNA for the CDR3: TGTGCCAGCAGCCCCAAGGGAGGCTATTCCACCGGGGAGCTGTTTTTT.

This clone was counted only a few times. The rearrangement links TRBV7-2 to TRBJ1-1; no clear D. Germline lookup yields CDR1 SGHTA and CDR2 FQGNSA. This CDR3 spans 13 amino acids. V shed 5 bases and J shed 4 bases, with 11 bases lying between them. The CDR3 DNA reads as TGTGCCAGCAGCCCCATGCGGGGCACTGAAGCTTTCTTT. This codes for CASSPMRGTEAFF.

The genes are TRBV7-9 and TRBJ2-2, with no clear D. V lost 4 bases, J lost 2 bases, and 11 bases lay in between. Germline CDR1 SEHNR, CDR2 FQNEAQ (reference sequence). CDR3 size: 15 residues. CDR3 coding DNA: TGTGCCAGCAGCTCCGGAGACACCAACACCGGGGAGCTGTTTTTT. Protein sequence: CASSSGDTNTGELFF.

The chain links TRBV10-3 to TRBJ2-7; D could derive from TRBD1 or TRBD2 (5 bases each). CDR3 size: 16 residues. The germline V gene encodes CDR1 ENHRY and CDR2 SYGVKD. The V gene lost 0 bases and the J gene lost 2 bases, with 14 bases spanning the gap. The CDR3 DNA is TGTGCCATCAGTGAGTCGGGGCAGGGACGAACCTACGAGCAGTACTTC. Translation: CAISESGQGRTYEQYF.

This rearrangement joins TRBV4-1 to TRBJ1-1; D might be TRBD1 (5 bases). This CDR3 has 16 residues. Germline V gene data show CDR1 as MGHRA and CDR2 as YSYEKL. Trimming left V 4 bases short and J 1 base short, with 16 bases between. The CDR3 loop is CASSPRPGEPNTEAFF. The CDR3 DNA reads as TGCGCCAGCAGCCCCCGCCCGGGGGAGCCGAACACTGAAGCTTTCTTT.

The chain couples TRBV10-3 to TRBJ1-2; D call uncertain. CDR3 size: 13 residues. CDR1 and CDR2 from the germline V gene are ENHRY and SYGVKD. The germline V and J ends were trimmed by 10 bases and 3 bases, with 15 bases remaining between them. DNA for the CDR3: TGTGCCACATCGGGTGCAGGCGACTATGGCTACACCTTC. Translated, it gives CATSGAGDYGYTF.

The rearrangement links TRBV6-5 to TRBJ2-7; D gene unclear. This CDR3 contains 13 residues. V lost 6 bases, J lost 0 bases, and 9 bases lay in between. Per the germline V gene, CDR1 is MNHEY and CDR2 is SVGAGI. The CDR3 nucleotides read TGTGCCAGCAGGCCGTACAGCTCCTACGAGCAGTACTTC. As protein: CASRPYSSYEQYF.

The V gene is TRBV6-2 or TRBV6-3, the J gene TRBJ1-1; D ambiguous. CDR3 size: 17 residues. The germline gives CDR1 MNHEY, CDR2 SVGEGT. V gave up 0 bases and J gave up 3 bases, with 17 bases separating them. The CDR3 DNA sequence: TGTGCCAGCAGTTACTCGGAAGTAATTGGAGCACACACTGAAGCTTTCTTT. Translation: CASSYSEVIGAHTEAFF.

The rearrangement joins TRBV7-2 to TRBJ1-1; D gene ambiguous. This CDR3 spans 13 amino acids. V lost 2 bases and J lost 3, with 7 bases in between. Germline V gives CDR1 SGHTA, CDR2 FQGNSA. CDR3: CASSLNIDTEAFF. Here the CDR3 DNA reads TGTGCCAGCAGCTTAAACATCGACACTGAAGCTTTCTTT. The whole variable domain, remainder taken from reference TRBV7-2 and TRBJ1-1, is GAGVSQSPSNKVTEKGKDVELRCDPISGHTALYWYRQSLGQGLEFLIYFQGNSAPDKSGLPSDRFSAERTGGSVSTLTIQRTQQEDSAVYLCASSLNIDTEAFFGQGTRLTVV.

For the CDR3, the DNA is TGTGCCACCAGCAGAGGGGCGCTCAATGAGCAGTTCTTC. Translating it yields CATSRGALNEQFF. The chain recombines TRBV15 with TRBJ2-1, with D unclear. Germline values: CDR1 LNHNV, CDR2 YYDKDF (reference sequence). The length of the CDR3 is 13 residues. Trimming removed 1 base from V and 6 bases from J, with 7 bases in between. Filled out from reference TRBV15 and TRBJ2-1, the complete variable domain reads DAMVIQNPRYQVTQFGKPVTLSCSQTLNHNVMYWYQQKSSQAPKLLFHYYDKDFNNEADTPDNFQSRRPNTSFCFLDIRSPGLGDTAMYLCATSRGALNEQFFGPGTRLTVL.

The chain is built from TRBV5-1 and TRBJ2-5, with TRBD2 matching 9 bases. The length of the CDR3 is 15 residues. V gave up 2 bases and J gave up 3 bases; unmatched junction bases: 5. CDR1 and CDR2 (germline): SGHRS, YFSETQ. As DNA, the CDR3 is TGCGCCAGCAGCTTTGGGGCTAGCGGGGAAGAGACCCAGTACTTC. It is translated as CASSFGASGEETQYF.

The rearrangement joins TRBV14 to TRBJ2-7, with TRBD1 identical over 7 bases. CDR3 length: 12 amino acids. Germline V gene lookup returns CDR1 SGHDN and CDR2 FVKESK. Germline trimming cut 4 bases from V and 3 bases from J; bases unmatched to any gene: 0. CDR3 in DNA: TGTGCCAGCAGCCGGGACAGCTACGAGCAGTACTTC. Protein: CASSRDSYEQYF.

This clone showed up just once. The rearrangement uses TRBV6-6 and TRBJ2-5; 8 bases match TRBD1. Germline lookup yields CDR1 MNHNY and CDR2 SVGAGI (reference sequence). Trimming took 4 bases from V and 9 from J; bases not matched to a gene: 10. The CDR3 is 14 residues long. The CDR3 coding sequence is TGTGCCAGCAGTTTCCCGGGACAGGTGGCGGCCCAGTACTTC. It codes for CASSFPGQVAAQYF.

The V gene is TRBV18, the J gene TRBJ1-1, with D hard to call. The V gene's germline CDR1 is KGHSH and CDR2 LQKENI. This CDR3 is built from 13 residues. The V end was cut by 4 bases, the J end by 3 bases, with 9 bases between. CDR3 nucleotides: TGTGCCAGCTCACAGGGCGCGGACACTGAAGCTTTCTTT. This sequence encodes CASSQGADTEAFF.